The 20 T cell receptor beta chains below all came from one sample that was sequenced in a study of cytomegalovirus exposure and HLA in healthy donors. The data were produced by immunoSEQ multiplex PCR, yet TCRdb's version contains in-frame clones alone and is incomplete. Of over 60,000 clones listed, roughly 95% are singletons. What was sequenced was PBMCs. The receptors stem from a woman between 18 and 29 years old in good health and CMV-seropositive.

This sequence joins TRBV29-1 and TRBJ1-1, with D possibly matching TRBD1 (6 bases). The CDR3 has 11 residues. V was pared by 6 bases and J by 5 bases, with 10 bases between. Germline CDR1 and CDR2: SQVTM and ANQGSEA. CDR3 sequence reads: CSVRTDTEAFF. The CDR3 DNA follows: TGCAGCGTCAGGACAGATACTGAAGCTTTCTTT.

The CDR3 DNA follows: TGTGCCAGCAGCCTGGGACAGCGCCCCTATGGCTACACCTTC. Encoded protein: CASSLGQRPYGYTF. The chain recombines TRBV5-6 with TRBJ1-2; 7 nucleotides match TRBD1. Germline trimming cut 4 bases from V and 4 bases from J; bases unmatched to any gene: 7. The CDR3 spans 14 residues. Per the germline V gene, CDR1 is SGHDT and CDR2 is YYEEEE.

The J gene is TRBJ1-2, the V gene TRBV28; D remains unclear. V was shortened by 4 bases and J by 7 bases, with 10 bases between the two germline ends. CDR3 length: 12 amino acids. Germline V gene lookup returns CDR1 MDHEN and CDR2 SYDVKM. CDR3 residues: CASSYRGGGYTF. The CDR3 DNA follows: TGTGCCAGCAGTTATAGAGGAGGTGGCTACACCTTC.

J is TRBJ2-2 and V is TRBV11-2; 8 bases fit TRBD2. Trimming removed 4 bases from V and 5 bases from J; junction bases left unmatched: 6. The CDR3 is 15 residues long. Germline V gene sequence: CDR1 SGHAT, CDR2 FQNNGV. The CDR3 loop is CASSSRGGDTGELFF. CDR3 DNA sequence: TGTGCCAGCAGCTCCCGGGGGGGGGATACCGGGGAGCTGTTTTTT. Full variable domain (remainder filled in from reference TRBV11-2 and TRBJ2-2): EAGVAQSPRYKIIEKRQSVAFWCNPISGHATLYWYQQILGQGPKLLIQFQNNGVVDDSQLPKDRFSAERLKGVDSTLKIQPAKLEDSAVYLCASSSRGGDTGELFFGEGSRLTVL.

V and J are TRBV5-4 and TRBJ1-1; 7 bases map to TRBD1. This CDR3 region has 13 residues. With V trimmed by 4 bases and J by 8 bases, 8 bases remained unmatched. CDR1 is SGHNT and CDR2 is YYREEE in the germline V gene (reference sequence). This CDR3 is CASSTRDSSEAFF. The CDR3 DNA follows: TGTGCCAGCAGCACCCGGGACAGCTCAGAAGCTTTCTTT.

The count of this clone is one. This chain connects TRBV5-8 to TRBJ2-7; 10 bases align to TRBD2. The junction had 8 bases not matched to a gene; V was cut back by 2 bases and J by 3 bases. Germline values: CDR1 SGHTS, CDR2 YDEGEE. The length of the CDR3 is 16 residues. The CDR3 spells CASSLGIGLAVYEQYF. CDR3 sequence (DNA): TGTGCCAGCAGCTTAGGTATAGGACTAGCGGTCTACGAGCAGTACTTC.

The gene calls are TRBV7-9 and TRBJ2-1; D remains unclear. Germline values: CDR1 SEHNR, CDR2 FQNEAQ (reference sequence). V was clipped by 1 base and J by 8 bases, with 6 bases between them. This CDR3 has 12 amino acids. CDR3 nucleotide sequence: TGTGCCAGCAGCTTAGTCTCGGATGAGCAGTTCTTC. The encoded protein is CASSLVSDEQFF.

The chain employs TRBV9 and TRBJ2-3; TRBD1 matches at 7 bases. Germline V gene sequence: CDR1 SGDLS, CDR2 YYNGEE. V lost 3 bases to trimming and J lost 6 bases; unmatched junction nucleotides: 16. This CDR3 spans 17 amino acids. The CDR3 sequence: CASSASGTDLRGDTQYF. The CDR3 DNA follows: TGTGCCAGCAGCGCCTCCGGGACAGACCTGAGGGGGGATACGCAGTATTTT.

V gene TRBV10-3 combines with J gene TRBJ2-7, with 10 positions matching TRBD2. The CDR3 is 17 amino acids. CDR1 and CDR2 (germline): ENHRY, SYGVKD. V dropped 3 bases and J dropped 6; count of bases not matched to a gene: 14. This CDR3 reads CAISDFRAGGPLVEQYF. CDR3 in DNA: TGTGCCATCAGTGACTTTCGAGCGGGAGGGCCCTTGGTCGAGCAGTACTTC.

This chain joins TRBV5-4 and TRBJ1-4, with a weak D call TRBD1 (6 bases). Trimming shortened V by 4 bases and J by 8 bases, and 12 bases separated the two germline ends. CDR3 length: 13 amino acids. The germline CDR1 and CDR2 sequences are SGHNT and YYREEE (reference sequence). The CDR3 region has the DNA TGTGCCAGCAGCCCGGACAGAGGGGAAAAACTGTTTTTT. Protein sequence: CASSPDRGEKLFF.

The rearrangement links TRBV28 to TRBJ2-7; D might be TRBD2 (7 bases). V lost 3 bases and J lost 3, with 12 bases in between. The CDR3 runs 14 residues. Germline loops: CDR1 MDHEN, CDR2 SYDVKM. CDR3 sequence reads: CASSLGAGVYEQYF. CDR3 DNA: TGTGCCAGCAGTTTGGGGGCGGGAGTCTACGAGCAGTACTTC.

V gene TRBV27 combines with J gene TRBJ1-5; no firm D call. Trimming removed 4 bases at V and 0 bases at J, with 7 bases between. The germline gives CDR1 MNHEY, CDR2 SMNVEV (reference sequence). The CDR3 sequence is 14 residues long. CDR3 bases: TGTGCCAGCAGTTCCGGTAATAGCAATCAGCCCCAGCATTTT. Encoded protein: CASSSGNSNQPQHF.

The rearrangement links TRBV25-1 to TRBJ2-3; the match to TRBD2 covers 10 bases. V was clipped by 4 bases and J by 10 bases; unmatched bases: 5. The germline CDR1 and CDR2 sequences are MGHDK and SYGVNS. This CDR3 comprises 13 residues. The CDR3, as DNA: TGTGCCAGCAGTGGCCTAGCGGGAGTTTCGCAGTATTTT. This gives the protein CASSGLAGVSQYF.

This chain joins TRBV30 and TRBJ1-4; no definite D call. This CDR3 is built from 15 residues. CDR1 GTSNPN and CDR2 SVGIG come from the germline V gene (reference sequence). Trimming took off 0 bases at V and 4 bases at J, with 12 bases between the two ends. CDR3 protein: CAWSVLETNNEKLFF. The CDR3 DNA follows: TGTGCCTGGAGTGTACTGGAGACCAATAATGAAAAACTGTTTTTT.

The V and J genes are TRBV9 and TRBJ1-4, with 8 bases aligning to TRBD1. Germline V lookup: CDR1 SGDLS, CDR2 YYNGEE. V shed 4 bases and J 5 bases; nucleotides not matched to a gene: 4. The CDR3 consists of 14 residues. CDR3 coding DNA: TGTGCCAGCAGCAGACAGGGGATGAATGAAAAACTGTTTTTT. It encodes CASSRQGMNEKLFF. The variable domain in full, completed from reference TRBV9 and TRBJ1-4, reads DSGVTQTPKHLITATGQRVTLRCSPRSGDLSVYWYQQSLDQGLQFLIQYYNGEERAKGNILERFSAQQFPDLHSELNLSSLELGDSALYFCASSRQGMNEKLFFGSGTQLSVL.

This rearrangement joins TRBV7-9 to TRBJ2-1; TRBD2 matches at 11 bases. Trimming cost V 3 bases and J 9 bases; bases outside gene matches: 7. CDR1 and CDR2 from the germline V gene are SEHNR and FQNEAQ (reference sequence). The CDR3 is made up of 15 amino acids. Written as DNA, the CDR3 is TGTGCCAGCAGCTTGGGACTAGCGGAGCAGGGTGAGCAGTTCTTC. Protein: CASSLGLAEQGEQFF.

CDR3 coding DNA: TGCGCCAGCAGCCTGGGACTAGCGGACCATCGAGAGACCCAGTACTTC. As protein: CASSLGLADHRETQYF. The rearrangement joins TRBV4-1 to TRBJ2-5, with 11 bases that match TRBD2. This CDR3 contains 16 residues. The junction had 8 bases not matched to a gene; V was cut back by 4 bases and J by 4 bases. From germline, CDR1 is MGHRA and CDR2 YSYEKL.

The V call is TRBV5-4, the J call TRBJ1-1; D perhaps matches TRBD1 (6 bases). Trimming removed 4 bases from V and 6 bases from J, with 13 bases in between. CDR1 SGHNT and CDR2 YYREEE come from the germline V gene (reference sequence). The CDR3 totals 13 residues. The CDR3: CASSPQGTAEAFF. CDR3 nucleotide sequence: TGTGCCAGCAGCCCACAGGGTACGGCTGAAGCTTTCTTT.

This clone is a singleton in its sample. The V and J genes are TRBV4-2 and TRBJ2-5; the match to TRBD2 covers 12 bases. J was trimmed by 5 bases and V by 4 bases; bases with no gene match: 8. The CDR3 runs to 16 residues. The V gene's germline CDR1 is LGHNA and CDR2 YNFKEQ. Here the CDR3 DNA reads TGTGCCAGCAGCCCCCTAGGACTAGCGGGATCTGAGACCCAGTACTTC. This translates into CASSPLGLAGSETQYF.

The V and J genes are TRBV28 and TRBJ1-1; D may be TRBD1 (6 bases). The CDR3 has 14 residues. V was pared by 5 bases and J by 7 bases, with 17 bases between. In germline, CDR1 is MDHEN, CDR2 SYDVKM. CDR3 in DNA: TGTGCCAGCAGTCTGCCGGGACAAGTAAATGAAGCTTTCTTT. This sequence encodes CASSLPGQVNEAFF. The full variable domain, completed using reference TRBV28 and TRBJ1-1, is DVKVTQSSRYLVKRTGEKVFLECVQDMDHENMFWYRQDPGLGLRLIYFSYDVKMKEKGDIPEGYSVSREKKERFSLILESASTNQTSMYLCASSLPGQVNEAFFGQGTRLTVV.